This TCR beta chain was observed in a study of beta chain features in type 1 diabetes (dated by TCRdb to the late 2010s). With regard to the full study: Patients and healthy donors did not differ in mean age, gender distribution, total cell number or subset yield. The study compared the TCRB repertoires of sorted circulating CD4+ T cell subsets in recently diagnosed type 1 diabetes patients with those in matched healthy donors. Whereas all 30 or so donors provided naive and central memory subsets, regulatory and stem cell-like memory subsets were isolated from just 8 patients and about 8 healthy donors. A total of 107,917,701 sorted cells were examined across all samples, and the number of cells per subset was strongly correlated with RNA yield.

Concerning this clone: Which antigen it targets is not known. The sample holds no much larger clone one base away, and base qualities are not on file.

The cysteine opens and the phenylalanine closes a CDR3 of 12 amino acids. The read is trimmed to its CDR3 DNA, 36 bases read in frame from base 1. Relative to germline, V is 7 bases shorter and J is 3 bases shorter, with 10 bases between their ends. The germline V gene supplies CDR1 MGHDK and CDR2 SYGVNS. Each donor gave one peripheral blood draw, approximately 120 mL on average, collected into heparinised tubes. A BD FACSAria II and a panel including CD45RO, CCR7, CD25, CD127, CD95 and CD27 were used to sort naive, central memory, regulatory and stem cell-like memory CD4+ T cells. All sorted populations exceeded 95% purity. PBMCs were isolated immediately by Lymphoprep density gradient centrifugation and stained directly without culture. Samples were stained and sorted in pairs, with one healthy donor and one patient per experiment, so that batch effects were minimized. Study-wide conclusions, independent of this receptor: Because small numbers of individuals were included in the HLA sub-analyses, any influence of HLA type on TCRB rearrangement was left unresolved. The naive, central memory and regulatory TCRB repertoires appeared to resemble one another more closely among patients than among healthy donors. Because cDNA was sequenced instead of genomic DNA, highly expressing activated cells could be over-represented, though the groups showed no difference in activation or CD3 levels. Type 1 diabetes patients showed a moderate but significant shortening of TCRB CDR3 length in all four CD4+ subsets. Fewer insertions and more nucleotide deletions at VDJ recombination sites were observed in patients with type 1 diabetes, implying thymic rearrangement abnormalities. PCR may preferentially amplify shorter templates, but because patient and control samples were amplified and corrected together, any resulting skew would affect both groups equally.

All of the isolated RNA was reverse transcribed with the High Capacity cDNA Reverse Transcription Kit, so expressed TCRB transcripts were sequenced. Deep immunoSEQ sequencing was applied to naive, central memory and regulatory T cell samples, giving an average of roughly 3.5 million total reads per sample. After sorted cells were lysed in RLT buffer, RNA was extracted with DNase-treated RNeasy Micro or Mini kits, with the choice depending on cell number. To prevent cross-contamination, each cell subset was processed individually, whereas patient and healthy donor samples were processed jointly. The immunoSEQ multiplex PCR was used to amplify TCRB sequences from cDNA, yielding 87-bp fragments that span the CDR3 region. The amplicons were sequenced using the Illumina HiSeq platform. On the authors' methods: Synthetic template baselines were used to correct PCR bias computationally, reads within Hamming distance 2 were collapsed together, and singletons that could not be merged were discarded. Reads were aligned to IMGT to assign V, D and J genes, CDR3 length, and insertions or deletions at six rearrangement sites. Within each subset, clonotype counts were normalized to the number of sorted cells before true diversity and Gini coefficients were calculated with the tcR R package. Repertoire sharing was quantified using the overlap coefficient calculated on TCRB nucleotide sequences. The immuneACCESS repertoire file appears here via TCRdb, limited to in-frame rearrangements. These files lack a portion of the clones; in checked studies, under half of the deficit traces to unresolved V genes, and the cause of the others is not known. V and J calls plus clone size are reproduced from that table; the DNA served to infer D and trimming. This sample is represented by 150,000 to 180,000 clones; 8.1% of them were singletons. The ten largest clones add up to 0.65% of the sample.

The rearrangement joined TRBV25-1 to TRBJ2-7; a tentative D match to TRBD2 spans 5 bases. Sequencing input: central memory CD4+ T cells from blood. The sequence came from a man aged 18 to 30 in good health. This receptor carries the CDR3 CASTGNFYEQYF. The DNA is TGTGCCAGCACGGGGAATTTCTACGAGCAGTACTTC.